A selection of T cell receptor beta chains follows, all from one sample in a study of CD8+ T cells in alopecia areata. Repertoires were generated with immunoSEQ multiplex PCR, while TCRdb's copy carries only in-frame clones and drops some. The sample includes approximately 200,000 clones, 45% to 65% of them seen just once. The input for sequencing was CD4+ T cells sorted from blood, taken at week 4, from a patient treated with tofacitinib. The receptors here all came from a human donor with alopecia areata. Each CDR3 is given with its conserved first and last residue. A D gene is named only where the DNA matches it firmly. Clone size is shown for a subset of rows, as once, few, many or a class of expanded clone.

V,J,D,size,DNA,CDR3
TRBV29-1,TRBJ2-5,TRBD2,-,TGCAGCGTTGCAGCGGGGGAGACCCAGTACTTC,CSVAAGETQYF
TRBV7-2,TRBJ1-5,-,-,TGTGCCAGCAGCTTAATGGTTAATAGCAATCAGCCCCAGCATTTT,CASSLMVNSNQPQHF
TRBV4-1,TRBJ2-4,-,-,TGCGCCAGCAGCCAAGAACGACTAGCCAAAAACATTCAGTACTTC,CASSQERLAKNIQYF
TRBV27,TRBJ2-7,TRBD1,-,TGTGCCAGCAGACAGGACAGGGGGCGCGGCGAGCAGTACTTC,CASRQDRGRGEQYF
TRBV30,TRBJ1-1,-,-,TGTGCCTGGAAACTGAGCAACACTGAAGCTTTCTTT,CAWKLSNTEAFF
TRBV6-6,TRBJ2-2,-,-,TGTGCCAGCAGTTATAGGGTCTTGGGCGGGGAGCTGTTTTTT,CASSYRVLGGELFF
TRBV5-4,TRBJ1-5,-,few,TGTGCCAGCAGCTTGGGTGGGCCGGATCAGCCCCAGCATTTT,CASSLGGPDQPQHF
TRBV28,TRBJ1-6,-,-,TGTGCCAGCAGGATTAATAATTCACCCCTCCACTTT,CASRINNSPLHF
TRBV18,TRBJ1-5,-,few,TGTGCCAGCTCACCCTACGCAGATCAGCCCCAGCATTTT,CASSPYADQPQHF
TRBV10-3,TRBJ2-7,TRBD1,-,TGTGCCATCAGTGACTCCGGGACAGGCAACTACGAGCAGTACTTC,CAISDSGTGNYEQYF
TRBV18,TRBJ1-6,-,-,TGTGCCAGCTCACTGGATAAAGTTAATTCACCCCTCCACTTT,CASSLDKVNSPLHF
TRBV4-2,TRBJ2-3,-,-,TGTGCCAGCAGCCAGGGAGGAGGAACACCTCCTAACACAGATACGCAGTATTTT,CASSQGGGTPPNTDTQYF
TRBV4-1,TRBJ2-5,TRBD1,few,TGCGCCAGCAGCCAAGGGACAGGGTCTCGGGAGACCCAGTACTTC,CASSQGTGSRETQYF
TRBV7-9,TRBJ1-1,TRBD1,-,TGTGCCAGCAGCTTTGGACAGGGGGTTTCTGAAGCTTTCTTT,CASSFGQGVSEAFF
TRBV7-2,TRBJ2-3,-,-,TGTGCCAGCAGCATTACTCCTACTAGCCCAGATACGCAGTATTTT,CASSITPTSPDTQYF
TRBV28,TRBJ1-6,TRBD1,-,TGTGCCAGCAACCCGGGACAGGAGAATTCACCCCTCCACTTT,CASNPGQENSPLHF
TRBV13,TRBJ1-1,-,-,TGTGCCAGCAGCCAAGACCTTACCCTCATGAACACTGAAGCTTTCTTT,CASSQDLTLMNTEAFF
TRBV29-1,TRBJ2-5,TRBD2,-,TGCAGCGTTGTGGTCCAGCGGGGGGGCGAGACCCAGTACTTC,CSVVVQRGGETQYF
TRBV10-3,TRBJ2-5,-,-,TGTGCCATCAGTGAGCAGGGGAAAGAGACCCAGTACTTC,CAISEQGKETQYF
TRBV11-2,TRBJ1-5,-,-,TGTGCCAGCAGCTTAGATCTCGGGGGCGGCCAGCCCCAGCATTTT,CASSLDLGGGQPQHF
TRBV14,TRBJ1-2,-,-,TGTGCCAGCAGCCGAGGGGTGCACTATGGCTACACCTTC,CASSRGVHYGYTF
TRBV30,TRBJ1-3,-,-,TGTGCCTGGACTGTTGGGGAAGCAGGAAACACCATATATTTT,CAWTVGEAGNTIYF
TRBV7-2,TRBJ2-2,-,-,TGTGCCAGCAGCTTAGATTGGGGGGAGCTGTTTTTT,CASSLDWGELFF
TRBV23-1,TRBJ2-5,TRBD1,-,TGCGCCAGCAGTCCAGCGGACAGGGGCCCCTATGGAGAAGAGACCCAGTACTTC,CASSPADRGPYGEETQYF
TRBV27,TRBJ2-5,-,-,TGTGCCAGCAGTCAGCTACTTGGGGAGACCCAGTACTTC,CASSQLLGETQYF
TRBV11-2,TRBJ2-7,-,once,TGTGCCAGCAGCTCGTACTACGAGCAGTACTTC,CASSSYYEQYF
TRBV29-1,TRBJ2-7,-,-,TGCAGCGCCTACCGTAACTACGAGCAGTACTTC,CSAYRNYEQYF
TRBV29-1,TRBJ1-2,TRBD1,-,TGCAGCGTTTGGGACAGAAACTATGGCTACACCTTC,CSVWDRNYGYTF
TRBV30,TRBJ2-6,-,-,TGTGCCTGGAGTGTAGGCTCTGGGGCCAACGTCCTGACTTTC,CAWSVGSGANVLTF
TRBV9,TRBJ2-7,-,-,TGTGCCAGCAGCGTAGGGGGGGCTGCGGCCTACGAGCAGTACTTC,CASSVGGAAAYEQYF
TRBV30,TRBJ2-1,TRBD2,-,TGTGCCTGGAGCTCCCTAGCGGAGAGCTACAATGAGCAGTTCTTC,CAWSSLAESYNEQFF
TRBV7-9,TRBJ2-5,-,-,TGTGCCAGCAGCCGGACAGAAGAGACCCAGTACTTC,CASSRTEETQYF
TRBV7-2,TRBJ1-3,-,few,TGTGCCAGCAGCTTAGTAAATGGAAACACCATATATTTT,CASSLVNGNTIYF
TRBV28,TRBJ2-7,TRBD2,-,TGTGCCAGCAGGCTAGCGGGGGGTCGTTCGTACGAGCAGTACTTC,CASRLAGGRSYEQYF
TRBV4-1,TRBJ1-1,TRBD1,-,TGCGCCAGCAGCCTTGGGGACAGGGTGAACACTGAAGCTTTCTTT,CASSLGDRVNTEAFF
TRBV5-4,TRBJ1-5,-,-,TGTGCCAGCAGCTTGGACAGGGGCAATCAGCCCCAGCATTTT,CASSLDRGNQPQHF
TRBV11-2,TRBJ1-2,TRBD1,-,TGTGCCAGCAGCTTCCAACGTGCAGGGGGCAACTATGGCTACACCTTC,CASSFQRAGGNYGYTF
TRBV7-9,TRBJ2-2,-,many,TGTGCCAGCAGCGACAGATCCGGGGAGCTGTTTTTT,CASSDRSGELFF
TRBV30,TRBJ1-1,-,-,TGTGCCTGGAGTTATAACACTGAAGCTTTCTTT,CAWSYNTEAFF
TRBV29-1,TRBJ2-4,-,-,TGCAGCGTTGAAACCGGGAAGGGGGGTCAGTACTTC,CSVETGKGGQYF
TRBV5-1,TRBJ2-7,-,-,TGCGCCAGCAGCTCCAGCTCCTACGAGCAGTACTTC,CASSSSSYEQYF
TRBV5-1,TRBJ1-2,-,-,TGCGCCAGCAGCTTGGATAGGACGGGCGATGGCTACACCTTC,CASSLDRTGDGYTF
TRBV11-2,TRBJ2-7,-,-,TGTGCCAGCAGCCTCCGGGGGCACGAGCAGTACTTC,CASSLRGHEQYF
TRBV18,TRBJ1-5,-,-,TGTGCCAGCTCACCAGAGGGGGGCCAACAGCCCCAGCATTTT,CASSPEGGQQPQHF
TRBV28,TRBJ2-7,-,once,TGTGCCAGCAGTTTACGGTTTGGAGCATCCACCTACGAGCAGTACTTC,CASSLRFGASTYEQYF
TRBV4-3,TRBJ1-5,-,-,TGCGCCAGCAGCCAAGACCTTGGTCAGCCCCAGCATTTT,CASSQDLGQPQHF
TRBV11-3,TRBJ1-1,-,few,TGTGCCAGCAGCTCATCGAATAAGGAAGCTTTCTTT,CASSSSNKEAFF
TRBV29-1,TRBJ1-1,TRBD1,-,TGCAGCGCTAGACAGGGGAACACTGAAGCTTTCTTT,CSARQGNTEAFF